What follows is one TCR beta chain and its context. Antigen specificity is unknown. The sample carries other DNA sequences with the same CDR3. Assay: immunoSEQ multiplex PCR; the TCRdb copy retains only in-frame clones and omits some. The table lists about 2.4 million clones, 90% to 95% of them singletons. The source of the sample is a study of shared clonotypes between healthy human individuals. Study-wide points: Specimens sampled were limited to blood, with tissue repertoires likely differing. Between several donors, naive CD4 clonotypes were shared at a level of around 5.1%.

From germline, CDR1 is MNHNS and CDR2 SASEGT. The CDR3 loop spans 12 amino acids. V was trimmed by 6 bases and J by 3 bases, leaving 9 bases between them. This receptor was obtained from a man between 18 and 35 years old in good health. Some clones in this sample may be carry-over from other donors' samples. Sequenced: naive CD4+ T cells from PBMCs. Subset indicated: CD45RA+ positively selected. The chain uses TRBV6-1 and TRBJ2-7; possibly TRBD1 for D (5 bases). Written as DNA, the CDR3 is TGTGCCAGCAGGAAAGACAGCTACGAGCAGTACTTC. It translates to CASRKDSYEQYF.